The 9 T cell receptor beta chains reported below all come from one sample, sequenced in a study of identical twins. One entry per CDR3 protein results from TCRdb running MiXCR on the 5' RACE reads. The sample carries 250,000 or so distinct CDR3 sequences, approximately 11% recorded once. The same sample was also used in a study of yellow fever vaccine responses in identical twins.

Sequencing was done on a sample of memory (CD45RO+) T cells sorted from blood. All receptors come from a young woman in good health.

This clonotype showed up just a few times. This chain connects TRBV28 to TRBJ2-7; the match to TRBD1 covers 8 bases. The CDR3 consists of 15 residues. The V gene end was trimmed by 5 bases and the J gene end by 0 bases; junction bases not matched to a gene: 6. Germline V gives CDR1 MDHEN, CDR2 SYDVKM. The CDR3: CASSPIGQGSYEQYF. CDR3 sequence (DNA): TGTGCCAGCAGTCCGATCGGACAGGGCTCCTACGAGCAGTACTTC.

This clonotype was observed a handful of times. The chain links TRBV10-2 to TRBJ2-2; D gene unclear. The V end lost 8 bases, the J end lost 8 bases, and 15 bases lay between the germline ends. This CDR3 spans 13 amino acids. Germline V gives CDR1 WSHSY, CDR2 SAAADI. The CDR3: CASRTVGTGELFF. The DNA of the CDR3 is TGCGCCAGCCGGACGGTGGGCACTGGGGAGCTGTTTTTT.

This clonotype was picked up many times. This rearrangement joins TRBV3-1 to TRBJ1-2, with 10 nucleotides matching TRBD1. Germline V lookup: CDR1 LGHDT, CDR2 YNNKEL (reference sequence). Trimming removed 2 bases from V and 6 bases from J; junction bases left unmatched: 3. The CDR3 has 14 residues. The CDR3 coding sequence is TGTGCCAGCAGCCAATCGACAGGGGGCAATGGCTACACCTTC. It translates to CASSQSTGGNGYTF.

This chain uses TRBV7-8 with TRBJ2-7, with 7 bases that match TRBD1. Germline V gene lookup returns CDR1 SGHVS and CDR2 FQNEAQ. This CDR3 is built from 14 residues. Losses at the gene ends were 2 bases for V and 2 bases for J; bases not matched to a gene: 3. CDR3 protein: CASSLRGRTYEQYF. The CDR3 bases are TGTGCCAGCAGCTTAAGGGGGCGGACCTACGAGCAGTACTTC.

The chain is built from TRBV4-3 and TRBJ2-5; 8 bases are shared with TRBD2. This CDR3 region has 15 residues. Germline V gene data show CDR1 as LGHNA and CDR2 as YSLEER. The V gene end was trimmed by 0 bases and the J gene end by 5 bases; junction bases not matched to a gene: 5. In DNA form, the CDR3 reads TGCGCCAGCAGCCAAGATCGGGGACTAGTGGAGACCCAGTACTTC. This gives the protein CASSQDRGLVETQYF.

This clonotype was seen only a few times. This chain uses TRBV18 with TRBJ2-7; no clear D. V lost 2 bases and J lost 5, with 16 bases in between. Germline V gene data show CDR1 as KGHSH and CDR2 as LQKENI. The CDR3 has 15 residues. The CDR3 nucleotides read TGTGCCAGCTCACCAGCCCGGCCCGTGGCTAACGAGCAGTACTTC. It encodes CASSPARPVANEQYF. Variable domain in full (rest from reference TRBV18 and TRBJ2-7): NAGVMQNPRHLVRRRGQEARLRCSPMKGHSHVYWYRQLPEEGLKFMVYLQKENIIDESGMPKERFSAEFPKEGPSILRIQQVVRGDSAAYFCASSPARPVANEQYFGPGTRLTVT.

This clonotype was counted ten times or more. This chain uses TRBV29-1 with TRBJ2-5; D is possibly TRBD1 or TRBD2 (5 bases each). The CDR3 consists of 14 residues. The ends were cut back, 3 bases at V and 4 bases at J, with 15 bases in the middle. Looked up from germline, CDR1 is SQVTM and CDR2 is ANQGSEA. CDR3 loop: CSVDRDRGGETQYF. The CDR3 bases are TGCAGCGTTGACAGGGATCGGGGTGGAGAGACCCAGTACTTC.

This clonotype was seen at least ten times. V and J are TRBV4-2 and TRBJ2-1; TRBD2 aligns across 12 bases. Trimming at V came to 2 bases and at J to 10 bases, leaving 12 bases not matched to a gene. Germline loops: CDR1 LGHNA, CDR2 YNFKEQ. The CDR3 loop spans 17 amino acids. The CDR3 sequence is CASSQPLRGTSGLEQFF. DNA for the CDR3: TGTGCCAGCAGCCAACCCCTTCGGGGGACTAGCGGGTTGGAGCAGTTCTTC.

This clonotype was counted a few times. V usage is TRBV5-6 and J usage is TRBJ1-1; TRBD1 is a possible D gene (6 bases). The V end was cut by 3 bases, the J end by 8 bases, with 14 bases between. The CDR3 has 13 amino acids. The germline V gene has CDR1 SGHDT and CDR2 YYEEEE. The CDR3 nucleotides read TGTGCCAGCAGCTCAGGGCAGGGGATAGAAGCTTTCTTT. Translation: CASSSGQGIEAFF.